Sequencing of this T cell receptor beta chain was carried out in a study of post-analysis software for immune sequencing data. Study-wide results and caveats: Patients used about 5 TRBV segments, including TRBV5-6, TRBV5-1 and TRBV20-1, more often than controls.

Turning to this clonotype: Its antigen remains unknown.

The TCR beta cDNA libraries contained unique molecular identifiers. TCRdb re-called the PCR reads through MiXCR, storing one row per CDR3 protein. The profile shows about 820,000 distinct CDR3 sequences, approximately 50% of them singletons. The CDR3 has 12 amino acids. CDR1 is DFQATT and CDR2 is SNEGSKA in the germline V gene (reference sequence). Trimming shortened V by 4 bases and J by 5 bases, and 11 bases separated the two germline ends. This receptor was taken from a girl between 5 and 17 years old with multiple sclerosis. J is TRBJ2-5 and V is TRBV20-1; a weak D match, TRBD1 (6 bases). The sequenced material came from blood. CDR3 sequence (DNA): TGCAGTGCTATGGGTAGGGGGGAGACCCAGTACTTC. Translation: CSAMGRGETQYF.